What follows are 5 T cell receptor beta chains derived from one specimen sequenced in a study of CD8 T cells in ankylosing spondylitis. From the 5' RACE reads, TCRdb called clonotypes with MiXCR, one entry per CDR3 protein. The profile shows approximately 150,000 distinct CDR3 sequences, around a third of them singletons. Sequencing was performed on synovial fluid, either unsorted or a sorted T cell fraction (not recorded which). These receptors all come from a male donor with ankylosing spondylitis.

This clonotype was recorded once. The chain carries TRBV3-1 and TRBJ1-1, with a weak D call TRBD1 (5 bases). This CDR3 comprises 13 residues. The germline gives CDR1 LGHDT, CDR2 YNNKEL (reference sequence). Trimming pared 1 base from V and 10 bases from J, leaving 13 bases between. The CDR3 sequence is CASSQGGGEAAFF. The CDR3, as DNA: TGTGCCAGCAGCCAAGGCGGAGGGGAGGCAGCTTTCTTT.

The CDR3 sequence: CASSLIGGNNNEQFF. CDR3 bases: TGTGCCAGCAGCTTAATAGGCGGAAACAACAATGAGCAGTTCTTC. The gene calls are TRBV7-3 and TRBJ2-1; D gene unclear. The V and J ends lost 1 base and 5 bases respectively, with 12 bases between them. The CDR3 loop spans 15 amino acids. Germline V lookup: CDR1 SGHTA, CDR2 FQGTGA. The full variable domain, in which reference TRBV7-3 and TRBJ2-1 provide the parts outside the CDR3, is GAGVSQTPSNKVTEKGKYVELRCDPISGHTALYWYRQSLGQGPEFLIYFQGTGAADDSGLPNDRFFAVRPEGSVSTLKIQRTERGDSAVYLCASSLIGGNNNEQFFGPGTRLTVL.

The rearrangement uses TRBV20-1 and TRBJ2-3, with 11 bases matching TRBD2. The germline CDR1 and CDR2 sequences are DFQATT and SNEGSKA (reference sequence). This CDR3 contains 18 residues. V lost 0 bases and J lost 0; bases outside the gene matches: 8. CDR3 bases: TGCAGTGCTAGAGATCTAGGGCTAGCGGGGGGTAGCACAGATACGCAGTATTTT. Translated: CSARDLGLAGGSTDTQYF.

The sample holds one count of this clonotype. The CDR3 is CATSPGHSGAYEQYF. Here the CDR3 DNA reads TGTGCCACCAGCCCGGGACACAGCGGAGCCTACGAGCAGTACTTC. This sequence joins TRBV15 and TRBJ2-7; TRBD1 is a possible D gene (6 bases). The CDR3 has 15 residues. V was clipped by 5 bases and J by 2 bases, with 16 bases between them. Germline CDR1 and CDR2: LNHNV and YYDKDF (reference sequence).

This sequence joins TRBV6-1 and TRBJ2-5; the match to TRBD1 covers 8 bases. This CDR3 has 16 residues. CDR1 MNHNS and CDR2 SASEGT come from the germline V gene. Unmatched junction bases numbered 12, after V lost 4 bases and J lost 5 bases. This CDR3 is CASSGVLTGGRETQYF. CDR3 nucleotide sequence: TGTGCCAGCAGTGGGGTCCTCACAGGGGGGAGGGAGACCCAGTACTTC.